This note documents a single T cell receptor beta chain sequence. This clonotype occurred a few times. Its antigen remains unidentified. Within one base of it there is no much larger clone, and no base qualities were kept. The data belong to a study of patients and donors after allogeneic stem cell transplantation (TCRdb year 2020). Its CDR3 holds 17 amino acids, cysteine through phenylalanine. This entry keeps only the CDR3 DNA: 51 bases, framed from base 1. V and J lose 0 bases and 3 bases, and a span of 20 bases separates them. CDR1 is given as GTSNPN and CDR2 as SVGIG, both from the germline V gene (reference sequence). Libraries were constructed by RT-PCR. The sequencer listed for this sample is NextSeq 550. TCRdb handled the public reads itself, with Q25 trimming in fastp and clone calling in MiXCR, and kept productive beta chains. Duplicate CDR3 protein sequences are folded into a single record with the most common DNA and genes. The sample table lists about a million distinct CDR3 sequences, more than 15% of them with a count of one. In total, the top ten clones hold 5% to 6.5% of the sample.

The chain links TRBV30 with TRBJ1-2, with no confident D gene call. The sequenced sample consisted of blood, either unsorted or a sorted T cell fraction (not recorded which). The source of this sequence is a human donor who was either an allogeneic HSCT recipient or a stem cell or donor lymphocyte infusion donor (not recorded which). It is not recorded whose cells these are; they may come from a transplant donor. The encoded CDR3 is CAWSVVQKRTSDYGYTF. In nucleotides, the sequence is TGTGCCTGGAGTGTCGTGCAGAAACGCACTTCCGACTATGGCTACACCTTC.